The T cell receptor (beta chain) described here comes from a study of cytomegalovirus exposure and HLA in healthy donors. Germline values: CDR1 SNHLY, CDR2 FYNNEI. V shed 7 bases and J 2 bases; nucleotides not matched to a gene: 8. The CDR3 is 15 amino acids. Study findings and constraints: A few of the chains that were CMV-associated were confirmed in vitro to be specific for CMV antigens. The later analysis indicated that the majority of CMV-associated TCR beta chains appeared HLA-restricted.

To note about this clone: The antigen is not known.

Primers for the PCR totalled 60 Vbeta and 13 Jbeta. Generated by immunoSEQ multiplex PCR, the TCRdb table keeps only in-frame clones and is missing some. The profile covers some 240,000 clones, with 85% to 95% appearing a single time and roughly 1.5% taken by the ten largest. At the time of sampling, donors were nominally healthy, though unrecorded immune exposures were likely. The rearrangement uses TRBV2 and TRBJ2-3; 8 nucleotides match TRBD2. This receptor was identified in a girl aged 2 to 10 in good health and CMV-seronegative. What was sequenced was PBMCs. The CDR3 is CASNGGGSSTDTQYF. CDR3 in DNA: TGTGCCAGCAACGGGGGGGGGTCGTCCACAGATACGCAGTATTTT.